This TCR beta chain derives from a study of OX40 agonist ivuxolimab in advanced cancers. Study-wide points: What antigens the expanded peripheral T cells recognized was never established.

Per germline, CDR1 LNHDA and CDR2 SQIVND (reference sequence). The CDR3 covers 13 residues. J lost 4 bases, V lost 4 bases, and 2 bases had no gene match. Some clones are missing from TCRdb's copy, which holds only in-frame ones; the method was immunoSEQ multiplex PCR. This table has around 74,000 clones, about 84% appearing once. For this clone: Its specificity is unknown.

The receptor's source is an adult with an advanced solid tumor such as melanoma, head and neck, liver or kidney cancer. Sequenced here: CD4+ or CD8+ T cells sorted from blood, sampled in a trial of the OX40 agonist ivuxolimab. The chain recombines TRBV19 with TRBJ2-3, with TRBD2 identical over 7 bases. Here the CDR3 reads CASSNGLADTQYF. The DNA for the CDR3 is TGTGCCAGTAGTAACGGACTAGCAGATACGCAGTATTTT.